The rows below give T cell receptor beta chains drawn from one sample of a study of monozygotic twins with cystic fibrosis. Sequenced by immunoSEQ multiplex PCR; TCRdb stores in-frame clones only, minus some. The table records tens of thousands of clones, about 96% of them present only once. Sequenced material: blood. The receptors stem from a girl between 2 and 10 years old with cystic fibrosis. Both conserved end residues are part of each CDR3. Each record gives: V gene, J gene, clone size, D gene, CDR3 DNA, CDR3 protein. D genes are given only for firm matches. Expanded clones are given a class, and other clones once, few, many or no size at all.

v_call: TRBV28; j_call: TRBJ1-1; clone_size: once; d_call: -; cdr3_nt: TGTGCCAGCAGTCAGCTCGGTGGGGGGCGCGACACTGAAGCTTTCTTT; cdr3_aa: CASSQLGGGRDTEAFF
v_call: TRBV13; j_call: TRBJ2-2; clone_size: -; d_call: TRBD2; cdr3_nt: TGTGCCAGCAGCTTGATAGCGGGGAACACCGGGGAGCTGTTTTTT; cdr3_aa: CASSLIAGNTGELFF
v_call: TRBV15; j_call: TRBJ2-3; clone_size: -; d_call: TRBD2; cdr3_nt: TGTGCCACCAGCTTAGCGGGGGGAAGCACAGATACGCAGTATTTT; cdr3_aa: CATSLAGGSTDTQYF
v_call: TRBV30; j_call: TRBJ1-5; clone_size: -; d_call: TRBD1; cdr3_nt: TGTGCCTGGAGCCGACTGGACAGGGCGGGTCAGCCCCAGCATTTT; cdr3_aa: CAWSRLDRAGQPQHF
v_call: TRBV2; j_call: TRBJ2-7; clone_size: -; d_call: -; cdr3_nt: TGTGCCACCTCGGGACCCACAAGCAACGAGCAGTACTTC; cdr3_aa: CATSGPTSNEQYF
v_call: TRBV7-9; j_call: TRBJ2-7; clone_size: -; d_call: TRBD2; cdr3_nt: TGTGCCAGCAGCCCCGGGACTAACCTATGGGAGCAGTACTTC; cdr3_aa: CASSPGTNLWEQYF
v_call: TRBV7-9; j_call: TRBJ2-2; clone_size: -; d_call: TRBD2; cdr3_nt: TGTGCCAGCAGCTTAATAGGTTACGGCGGGAGACCCACCGGGGAGCTGTTTTTT; cdr3_aa: CASSLIGYGGRPTGELFF
v_call: TRBV2; j_call: TRBJ1-2; clone_size: -; d_call: TRBD1; cdr3_nt: TGTGCCACAAAGGACAGGGTTTATGGCTACACCTTC; cdr3_aa: CATKDRVYGYTF
v_call: TRBV19; j_call: TRBJ2-3; clone_size: -; d_call: -; cdr3_nt: TGTGCCAGTAGCATAGGGATGTGGGCAGATACGCAGTATTTT; cdr3_aa: CASSIGMWADTQYF
v_call: TRBV9; j_call: TRBJ1-2; clone_size: -; d_call: -; cdr3_nt: TGTGCCAGCAGCGAAAGACAGGAGGAGGCTGGCTACACCTTC; cdr3_aa: CASSERQEEAGYTF
v_call: TRBV19; j_call: TRBJ1-3; clone_size: -; d_call: -; cdr3_nt: TGTGCCAGTAGTATGGAGGGCGTGGGAGGAAACACCATATATTTT; cdr3_aa: CASSMEGVGGNTIYF
v_call: TRBV27; j_call: TRBJ2-5; clone_size: -; d_call: TRBD2; cdr3_nt: TGTGCCAGCAGTGCTAGCGGGAGTTCTTATGCGGAGACCCAGTACTTC; cdr3_aa: CASSASGSSYAETQYF
v_call: TRBV11-2; j_call: TRBJ1-2; clone_size: -; d_call: -; cdr3_nt: TGTGCCAGCAGCTTAGTTTTCAGCGATAACTATGGCTACACCTTC; cdr3_aa: CASSLVFSDNYGYTF
v_call: TRBV6-5; j_call: TRBJ2-7; clone_size: once; d_call: TRBD2; cdr3_nt: TGTGCCAGCAGCGGACTAGCGGGATTCTACGAGCAGTACTTC; cdr3_aa: CASSGLAGFYEQYF
v_call: TRBV5-6; j_call: TRBJ2-5; clone_size: -; d_call: -; cdr3_nt: TGTGCCAGCAGCTTGGAGACGGAGTGGGCCCAGTACTTC; cdr3_aa: CASSLETEWAQYF
v_call: TRBV2; j_call: TRBJ1-4; clone_size: -; d_call: -; cdr3_nt: TGTGCCAGCGATATGACAGCACTGGGTGAAAAACTGTTTTTT; cdr3_aa: CASDMTALGEKLFF
v_call: TRBV5-5; j_call: TRBJ2-5; clone_size: once; d_call: TRBD2; cdr3_nt: TGTGCCAGCAGCTTCCTAGCGGGGTACCAAGAGACCCAGTACTTC; cdr3_aa: CASSFLAGYQETQYF
v_call: TRBV11-3; j_call: TRBJ2-3; clone_size: once; d_call: -; cdr3_nt: TGTGCCAGCAGCCGCGCCGGGACCCTGGGGATGGATACGCAGTATTTT; cdr3_aa: CASSRAGTLGMDTQYF
v_call: TRBV27; j_call: TRBJ1-5; clone_size: -; d_call: -; cdr3_nt: TGTGCCAGCAGTTATAGGCCTATAGATAGCAATCAGCCCCAGCATTTT; cdr3_aa: CASSYRPIDSNQPQHF
v_call: TRBV9; j_call: TRBJ2-5; clone_size: -; d_call: -; cdr3_nt: TGTGCCAGCAGCGTAGTTGGAGAGACCCAGTACTTC; cdr3_aa: CASSVVGETQYF
v_call: TRBV7-8; j_call: TRBJ2-7; clone_size: -; d_call: TRBD1; cdr3_nt: TGTGCCAGCAGCGGAGGCCGGGACAGGGGGCGAGAGCAGTACTTC; cdr3_aa: CASSGGRDRGREQYF
v_call: TRBV27; j_call: TRBJ2-7; clone_size: -; d_call: TRBD2; cdr3_nt: TGTGCCAGCAGGGGGCTAGCGGGCCGTTCCGAGCAGTACTTC; cdr3_aa: CASRGLAGRSEQYF
v_call: TRBV18; j_call: TRBJ1-4; clone_size: -; d_call: -; cdr3_nt: TGTGCCAGCTCACCAGGGGGTAGAGAAAAACTGTTTTTT; cdr3_aa: CASSPGGREKLFF
v_call: TRBV4-3; j_call: TRBJ2-2; clone_size: once; d_call: -; cdr3_nt: TGCGCCAGCAGCCCAAAACTAGTTCTGAACGGGGAGCTGTTTTTT; cdr3_aa: CASSPKLVLNGELFF
v_call: TRBV7-9; j_call: TRBJ1-3; clone_size: -; d_call: -; cdr3_nt: TGTGCCAGCAGCCCACTTCAAGACTTCTCTGGAAACACCATATATTTT; cdr3_aa: CASSPLQDFSGNTIYF
v_call: TRBV7-9; j_call: TRBJ1-4; clone_size: -; d_call: -; cdr3_nt: TGTGCCAGCAGCTTATCGCACGGGGGTCCTCTTGAAAAACTGTTTTTT; cdr3_aa: CASSLSHGGPLEKLFF
v_call: TRBV6-4; j_call: TRBJ2-1; clone_size: -; d_call: TRBD2; cdr3_nt: TGTGCCAGCAGTGAGGGGACTAGCGGAAAATACAATGAGCAGTTCTTC; cdr3_aa: CASSEGTSGKYNEQFF
v_call: TRBV28; j_call: TRBJ2-5; clone_size: -; d_call: -; cdr3_nt: TGTGCCAGCAGTTTGGGTGGGGTAGAGACCCAGTACTTC; cdr3_aa: CASSLGGVETQYF
v_call: TRBV5-4; j_call: TRBJ2-7; clone_size: -; d_call: TRBD2; cdr3_nt: TGTGCCAGCAGCACTAGCGGGAGGACAGACGAGCAGTACTTC; cdr3_aa: CASSTSGRTDEQYF
v_call: TRBV5-4; j_call: TRBJ2-7; clone_size: -; d_call: -; cdr3_nt: TGTGCCAGCAGCTTTGACACGTACGAGCAGTACTTC; cdr3_aa: CASSFDTYEQYF
v_call: TRBV28; j_call: TRBJ2-5; clone_size: -; d_call: -; cdr3_nt: TGTGCCAGCAGTCCAGGGTGGGGGGAGACCCAGTACTTC; cdr3_aa: CASSPGWGETQYF
v_call: TRBV7-8; j_call: TRBJ2-7; clone_size: -; d_call: -; cdr3_nt: TGTGCCAGCAGCTCCAACAGGGACTACGAGCAGTACTTC; cdr3_aa: CASSSNRDYEQYF
v_call: TRBV27; j_call: TRBJ2-7; clone_size: once; d_call: TRBD1; cdr3_nt: TGTGCCAGCAGTCCGACAGGGTTATTCGACTACGAGCAGTACTTC; cdr3_aa: CASSPTGLFDYEQYF
v_call: TRBV5-1; j_call: TRBJ2-2; clone_size: -; d_call: -; cdr3_nt: TGCGCCAGCAGCGTTCAACCTGGAAACACCGGGGAGCTGTTTTTT; cdr3_aa: CASSVQPGNTGELFF
v_call: TRBV5-6; j_call: TRBJ1-2; clone_size: -; d_call: -; cdr3_nt: TGTGCCAGCAGCTTGTATGGTAACTATGGCTACACCTTC; cdr3_aa: CASSLYGNYGYTF
v_call: TRBV19; j_call: TRBJ2-5; clone_size: -; d_call: TRBD1; cdr3_nt: TGTGCCAGTAGTATAGCGACAGGGGGGGGGTTACGAGAGACCCAGTACTTC; cdr3_aa: CASSIATGGGLRETQYF
v_call: TRBV7-2; j_call: TRBJ2-7; clone_size: -; d_call: -; cdr3_nt: TGTGCCAGCAGTGACAAGGCCGGCTCCTACGAGCAGTACTTC; cdr3_aa: CASSDKAGSYEQYF
v_call: TRBV27; j_call: TRBJ1-2; clone_size: once; d_call: TRBD1; cdr3_nt: TGTGCCAGCAGTGTCACCATCGCCGGACAGGCCTATGGCTACACCTTC; cdr3_aa: CASSVTIAGQAYGYTF
v_call: TRBV6-5; j_call: TRBJ2-7; clone_size: -; d_call: -; cdr3_nt: TGTGCCAGCAGTTACTCGATTAGAGGCTACGAGCAGTACTTC; cdr3_aa: CASSYSIRGYEQYF
v_call: TRBV4-3; j_call: TRBJ1-5; clone_size: -; d_call: -; cdr3_nt: TGCGCCAGCAGCCAAGGAGGGGGTAGCAATCAGCCCCAGCATTTT; cdr3_aa: CASSQGGGSNQPQHF
v_call: TRBV7-7; j_call: TRBJ2-7; clone_size: -; d_call: -; cdr3_nt: TGTGCCAGCAGCTTAGGCACAGAGGGCGAGCAGTACTTC; cdr3_aa: CASSLGTEGEQYF
v_call: TRBV4-3; j_call: TRBJ2-2; clone_size: once; d_call: TRBD2; cdr3_nt: TGCGCCAGCAGCCAAGCGTATGGGGGGGCCGGGGAGCTGTTTTTT; cdr3_aa: CASSQAYGGAGELFF
v_call: TRBV29-1; j_call: TRBJ2-1; clone_size: -; d_call: -; cdr3_nt: TGCAGCGTTGAAGGTGGAGGAATCTCCTACAATGAGCAGTTCTTC; cdr3_aa: CSVEGGGISYNEQFF
v_call: TRBV10-3; j_call: TRBJ1-5; clone_size: -; d_call: TRBD1; cdr3_nt: TGTGCCAGTAATGACAGGGGCAATCAGCCCCAGCATTTT; cdr3_aa: CASNDRGNQPQHF
v_call: TRBV5-4; j_call: TRBJ1-1; clone_size: -; d_call: -; cdr3_nt: TGTGCCAGCAGCTTGGAGCCGAACACTGAAGCTTTCTTT; cdr3_aa: CASSLEPNTEAFF
v_call: TRBV5-5; j_call: TRBJ2-1; clone_size: -; d_call: TRBD2; cdr3_nt: TGTGCCAGCAGCTACGGGGGGGCAGAGGCCTCGGAGCAGTTCTTC; cdr3_aa: CASSYGGAEASEQFF
v_call: TRBV7-9; j_call: TRBJ1-2; clone_size: -; d_call: -; cdr3_nt: TGTGCCAGCAGCTCCCCATTTGGCTATGGCTACACCTTC; cdr3_aa: CASSSPFGYGYTF
v_call: TRBV4-2; j_call: TRBJ2-1; clone_size: -; d_call: TRBD2; cdr3_nt: TGTGCCAGCAGCCAAGGACCGTCGCCGGGACTAGCTGACGATGAGCAGTTCTTC; cdr3_aa: CASSQGPSPGLADDEQFF
v_call: TRBV5-1; j_call: TRBJ2-7; clone_size: -; d_call: -; cdr3_nt: TGCGCCAGCAGCGACGGGGGGCGCGTGGAGCAGTACTTC; cdr3_aa: CASSDGGRVEQYF
v_call: TRBV5-1; j_call: TRBJ2-1; clone_size: -; d_call: -; cdr3_nt: TGCGCCAGCAGCTCCGGTAATGAGCAGTTCTTC; cdr3_aa: CASSSGNEQFF
v_call: TRBV19; j_call: TRBJ1-1; clone_size: -; d_call: -; cdr3_nt: TGTGCCAGTAGTAGAGATCCTAACACTGAAGCTTTCTTT; cdr3_aa: CASSRDPNTEAFF